This entry concerns a single T cell receptor (beta chain). What it recognizes is unknown. This specimen comes from a study of T cells expressing NK-cell markers. Study overall: It was sorted CD3+CD56+NKG2C+, CD3+CD56+NKG2C- and CD3+CD56-NKG2C+ T cells that supplied the TCR beta repertoires.

Findings and caveats of the study: These same clonotypes (in a few donors) also led the CD3+CD56-NKG2C+ fraction. Six or seven donors carried dominant NKG2C+ clonotypes that made up roughly 1.0-8% of their CD8+ T cells.

TCRdb reprocessed the 5' RACE reads; each CDR3 protein has one entry and no DNA is given. This table holds roughly 390,000 distinct CDR3 sequences. Sequencing was done on a sample of blood T cells: a sorted CD56 or NKG2C T cell subset, CD4+ or CD8+ T cells, or bulk PBMC T cells (not recorded which). The TCR comes from a woman in her fifties or sixties in good health.

The chain's CDR3 is CASSLSRTDTEAFF. The rearrangement joins TRBV5-1 to TRBJ1-1. Germline lookup yields CDR1 SGHRS and CDR2 YFSETQ. This CDR3 region has 14 residues. The whole variable domain, filled in from reference TRBV5-1 and TRBJ1-1, reads KAGVTQTPRYLIKTRGQQVTLSCSPISGHRSVSWYQQTPGQGLQFLFEYFSETQRNKGNFPGRFSGRQFSNSRSEMNVSTLELGDSALYLCASSLSRTDTEAFFGQGTRLTVV.